One and the same sample provided the 22 T cell receptor beta chains below, sequenced in a study of T cell responses to AZD1222 COVID-19 vaccine. The data were produced by immunoSEQ multiplex PCR, yet TCRdb's version contains in-frame clones alone and is incomplete. Seen here are 130,000 to 150,000 clones, over 80% observed once, and the top ten hold approximately 2.7%. This material consisted of peripheral blood, taken on day 0 of MenACWY control vaccination. All receptors derive from an adult in good health.

This clone was seen once. CDR3 loop: CSVEEDGQPPPYEQYF. CDR3 nucleotides: TGCAGCGTTGAAGAAGACGGCCAACCTCCTCCCTACGAGCAGTACTTC. V and J are TRBV29-1 and TRBJ2-7, with D uncertain. V was clipped by 0 bases and J by 2 bases, with 17 bases between them. Germline CDR1 reads SQVTM; CDR2 reads ANQGSEA. The CDR3 is 16 residues long.

The chain carries TRBV3-1 (or the pseudogene TRBV3-2) and TRBJ1-5, with D maybe TRBD1 (5 bases). The CDR3 has 15 amino acids. Between the trimmed V and J ends, which lost 3 bases and 1 base, there was a span of 10 bases. Germline loops: CDR1 LGHDT, CDR2 YNNKEL (reference sequence). This CDR3 reads CASSHSRGSNQPQHF. CDR3 coding DNA: TGTGCCAGCAGCCATTCGCGGGGGAGCAATCAGCCCCAGCATTTT.

This chain joins TRBV5-1 and TRBJ2-1; the D gene is possibly TRBD2 (7 bases). Germline CDR1 and CDR2: SGHRS and YFSETQ. CDR3 length: 16 residues. The germline V and J ends were trimmed by 4 bases and 2 bases, with 16 bases remaining between them. CDR3 loop: CASSPGGGGAYNEQFF. CDR3 nucleotides: TGCGCCAGCAGCCCGGGGGGCGGAGGGGCCTACAATGAGCAGTTCTTC.

This clone showed up just once. The rearrangement links TRBV14 to TRBJ1-5, with D unclear. CDR1 and CDR2 (germline): SGHDN, FVKESK. The V and J ends lost 2 bases and 6 bases respectively, with 5 bases between them. This CDR3 region has 12 residues. The CDR3 coding sequence is TGTGCCAGCAGCCAAATCGGTCAGCCCCAGCATTTT. Its translation is CASSQIGQPQHF.

This clone was recorded only once. The V call is TRBV7-6, the J call TRBJ2-2, with D maybe TRBD2 (5 bases). CDR1 is SGHVS and CDR2 is FNYEAQ in the germline V gene. The CDR3 runs 16 residues. The V and J ends lost 1 base and 4 bases respectively, with 13 bases between them. CDR3 loop: CASSLGIARLTGELFF. In DNA, the CDR3 is TGTGCCAGCAGCTTAGGAATAGCGAGGCTCACCGGGGAGCTGTTTTTT.

This sequence joins TRBV9 and TRBJ1-4, with a possible D match to TRBD1 (5 bases). V lost 3 bases, J lost 8 bases, and 17 bases lay in between. CDR1 and CDR2 from the germline V gene are SGDLS and YYNGEE. The CDR3 consists of 15 residues. CDR3 sequence reads: CASSDGTAEGEKLFF. The DNA for the CDR3 is TGTGCCAGCAGCGACGGGACCGCCGAGGGAGAAAAACTGTTTTTT.

This clone occurred once. The chain has TRBV6-5 and TRBJ1-1; 11 bases agree with TRBD1. The CDR3 length is 14 residues. After removal of 6 bases from V and 11 bases from J, the junction contained 11 bases not matched to a gene. Germline-derived CDR1 and CDR2 are MNHEY and SVGAGI. The DNA of the CDR3 is TGTGCCAGCAGGCCGGGACAGGGGGGTCCTGGGGCTTTCTTT. This encodes CASRPGQGGPGAFF.

The rearrangement joins TRBV6-5 to TRBJ1-4, with a possible D match to TRBD1 (6 bases). Germline CDR1 MNHEY, CDR2 SVGAGI. With 6 bases removed from V and 4 bases from J, the gap between germline ends came to 15 bases. CDR3 length: 15 amino acids. In DNA, the CDR3 is TGTGCCAGCAGCCGAGGGGGAGGGAATAATGAAAAACTGTTTTTT. The encoded protein is CASSRGGGNNEKLFF.

The V and J genes are TRBV18 and TRBJ1-5; D unresolved. Looked up from germline, CDR1 is KGHSH and CDR2 is LQKENI. The length of the CDR3 is 13 residues. Between the trimmed V and J ends, which lost 2 bases and 8 bases, there was a span of 10 bases. CDR3 loop: CASSPWGSEPQHF. The CDR3 nucleotides are TGTGCCAGCTCACCATGGGGTTCTGAGCCCCAGCATTTT.

The chain links TRBV28 to TRBJ1-2; 9 nucleotides match TRBD1. There are 14 residues in the CDR3. V shed 7 bases, J shed 7 bases, and the junction held 10 bases outside the gene matches. Per the germline V gene, CDR1 is MDHEN and CDR2 is SYDVKM. The CDR3 is CASTLRDRVPGYTF. For the CDR3, the DNA is TGTGCCAGCACCCTCCGGGACAGGGTGCCTGGCTACACCTTC.

The chain carries TRBV5-1 and TRBJ1-3; D is undetermined. The CDR3 is 15 amino acids. V lost 1 base and J 0 bases, leaving 8 bases between the germline ends. Germline V gene lookup returns CDR1 SGHRS and CDR2 YFSETQ. CDR3 in amino acids: CASSLPVASGNTIYF. The CDR3 DNA reads as TGCGCCAGCAGCTTGCCGGTGGCCTCTGGAAACACCATATATTTT.

The chain carries TRBV5-4 and TRBJ1-5, with TRBD1 matching 10 bases. The CDR3 covers 16 residues. V gave up 3 bases and J gave up 4 bases; unmatched junction bases: 7. Germline V gives CDR1 SGHNT, CDR2 YYREEE (reference sequence). The CDR3 region has the DNA TGTGCCAGCAGCTGTCCGCGACAGGGGGCGAATCAGCCCCAGCATTTT. This translates into CASSCPRQGANQPQHF.

This chain links TRBV27 with TRBJ1-2; tentative D call: TRBD1 (5 bases). The germline V gene encodes CDR1 MNHEY and CDR2 SMNVEV (reference sequence). The CDR3 length is 15 residues. The V and J ends lost 2 bases and 4 bases respectively, with 14 bases between them. The DNA for the CDR3 is TGTGCCAGCAGTTTAATGAACGCAGGGATCTATGGCTACACCTTC. Residues: CASSLMNAGIYGYTF.

The V call is TRBV3-1 (or the pseudogene TRBV3-2), the J call TRBJ2-6, with a possible D match to TRBD2 (5 bases). Germline lookup yields CDR1 LGHDT and CDR2 YNNKEL (reference sequence). The CDR3 runs to 16 residues. Trimming removed 4 bases at V and 2 bases at J, with 12 bases between. The CDR3 loop reads CASSPVLGAGANVLTF. As DNA, the CDR3 is TGTGCCAGCAGCCCAGTGCTGGGAGCTGGGGCCAACGTCCTGACTTTC.

This rearrangement joins TRBV2 to TRBJ1-1; 8 bases align to TRBD1. The germline CDR1 and CDR2 sequences are SNHLY and FYNNEI. This CDR3 is built from 13 residues. The junction had 3 bases not matched to a gene; V was cut back by 6 bases and J by 3 bases. CDR3 nucleotides: TGTGCCAGCAGCCCGGACAGGGACACTGAAGCTTTCTTT. Protein: CASSPDRDTEAFF.

The chain couples TRBV25-1 to TRBJ2-2, with D maybe TRBD2 (6 bases). V was pared by 4 bases and J by 7 bases, with 19 bases between. Per germline, CDR1 MGHDK and CDR2 SYGVNS. The CDR3 has 16 residues. In DNA, the CDR3 is TGTGCCAGCAGTGGCTCTAGCGCCTCCGCGGGCGGGGAGCTGTTTTTT. It is translated as CASSGSSASAGGELFF.

This chain connects TRBV7-8 to TRBJ1-1; 8 nucleotides match TRBD1. Germline-derived CDR1 and CDR2 are SGHVS and FQNEAQ. The CDR3 runs 16 residues. The junction had 7 bases not matched to a gene; V was cut back by 4 bases and J by 0 bases. Here the CDR3 reads CASSYQGAGVNTEAFF. CDR3 coding DNA: TGTGCCAGCAGCTATCAGGGGGCAGGAGTGAACACTGAAGCTTTCTTT. The full variable domain, with the rest looked up from reference TRBV7-8 and TRBJ1-1, is GAGVSQSPRYKVAKRGQDVALRCDPISGHVSLFWYQQALGQGPEFLTYFQNEAQLDKSGLPSDRFFAERPEGSVSTLKIQRTQQEDSAVYLCASSYQGAGVNTEAFFGQGTRLTVV.

This chain connects TRBV5-1 to TRBJ1-3; D is perhaps TRBD1 (6 bases). This CDR3 has 16 residues. V lost 4 bases, J lost 3 bases, and 17 bases lay in between. Germline assignment: CDR1 SGHRS and CDR2 YFSETQ. The CDR3 spells CASSLRGGQNGNTIYF. The DNA for the CDR3 is TGCGCCAGCAGCCTCCGAGGGGGGCAGAATGGAAACACCATATATTTT.

This chain joins TRBV20-1 and TRBJ1-1; 7 bases fit TRBD1. The junction had 7 bases not matched to a gene; V was cut back by 3 bases and J by 0 bases. The CDR3 covers 15 residues. Germline CDR1 DFQATT, CDR2 SNEGSKA (reference sequence). The CDR3 sequence is CSASRQGALNTEAFF. For the CDR3, the DNA is TGCAGTGCTAGTAGACAGGGCGCCTTGAACACTGAAGCTTTCTTT.

The chain joins TRBV11-2 to TRBJ2-7; TRBD1 aligns across 9 bases. This CDR3 has 16 residues. Germline loops: CDR1 SGHAT, CDR2 FQNNGV. V shed 1 base and J 7 bases; nucleotides not matched to a gene: 11. The chain's CDR3 is CASSLVGQGGREEQYF. In DNA, the CDR3 is TGTGCCAGCAGCTTAGTGGGACAGGGAGGGCGTGAGGAGCAGTACTTC.

V and J are TRBV19 and TRBJ1-2; D unclear. Germline values: CDR1 LNHDA, CDR2 SQIVND (reference sequence). V was trimmed by 1 base and J by 2 bases, leaving 11 bases between them. The CDR3 sequence is 15 residues long. The CDR3 loop reads CASSIGQTLNYGYTF. Written as DNA, the CDR3 is TGTGCCAGTAGTATAGGGCAGACACTCAACTATGGCTACACCTTC.

The V gene is TRBV4-2, the J gene TRBJ1-5; 7 nucleotides match TRBD1. The CDR3 consists of 16 residues. CDR1 is LGHNA and CDR2 is YNFKEQ in the germline V gene. After removal of 6 bases from V and 5 bases from J, the junction contained 13 bases not matched to a gene. Here the CDR3 reads CASSRQGMSYDQPQHF. The CDR3, as DNA: TGTGCCAGCAGTCGACAGGGTATGAGTTACGATCAGCCCCAGCATTTT.